These 28 T cell receptor beta chains were all obtained from the same sample, sequenced in a study of a mutant IDH1 vaccine in newly diagnosed glioma. Sequencing was performed with immunoSEQ multiplex PCR; in TCRdb, only in-frame clones are kept and a portion is missing. The sample yields approximately 64,000 clones, about 81% seen once. Time point denoted: week 11, during vaccination. Every vaccination contained 300 ug of the mutant IDH1 20-mer peptide and was paired with topical imiquimod. For these TCRs, the target antigens are not known. The source was PBMCs, collected from a glioma patient whose treatment included an IDH1 peptide vaccine. The origin of the receptors is a woman aged 50 to 60 with glioma.

V and J are TRBV7-2 and TRBJ1-4, with D possibly matching TRBD1 (5 bases). V lost 5 bases, J lost 11 bases, and 12 bases lay in between. Germline CDR1 and CDR2: SGHTA and FQGNSA. There are 12 residues in the CDR3. The CDR3 sequence: CASSPNAGKLFF. DNA of the CDR3: TGTGCCAGCAGCCCGAATGCAGGGAAACTGTTTTTT.

The chain recombines TRBV18 with TRBJ2-7; D possibly matches TRBD1 or TRBD2 (5 bases each). V shed 2 bases and J shed 5 bases, with 13 bases lying between them. The CDR3 is 14 residues long. Germline lookup yields CDR1 KGHSH and CDR2 LQKENI. The CDR3 sequence is CASSPTGARDEQYF. CDR3 nucleotides: TGTGCCAGCTCACCAACCGGGGCGAGGGACGAGCAGTACTTC.

This clone was recorded a few times. The chain uses TRBV25-1 and TRBJ1-2, with D unclear. Germline V gene data show CDR1 as MGHDK and CDR2 as SYGVNS. Trimming stripped 7 bases from V and 6 bases from J, with 12 bases between. This CDR3 region has 12 residues. CDR3 in DNA: TGTGCCAGCAAAAGGGATGGACATGGCTACACCTTC. Residues: CASKRDGHGYTF.

The chain joins TRBV6-5 to TRBJ1-5; D is perhaps TRBD1 (6 bases). V was cut by 9 bases and J by 6 bases, with 15 bases left in between. CDR3 length: 13 amino acids. Germline V CDR1 and CDR2: MNHEY, SVGAGI. In nucleotides, the CDR3 is TGTGCCAGTTTCCAGGGGCTCGGTCAGCCCCAGCATTTT. This codes for CASFQGLGQPQHF.

The rearrangement uses TRBV5-4 and TRBJ2-3; D gene ambiguous. The CDR3 length is 14 residues. V shed 2 bases and J shed 6 bases, with 13 bases lying between them. CDR1 SGHNT and CDR2 YYREEE come from the germline V gene (reference sequence). This chain's CDR3 is CASSFYRARDTQYF. The CDR3 DNA reads TGTGCCAGCAGCTTCTACAGAGCCCGGGATACGCAGTATTTT.

J is TRBJ2-1 and V is TRBV5-4; D gene ambiguous. The CDR3 contains 11 residues. Germline values: CDR1 SGHNT, CDR2 YYREEE (reference sequence). The V end was cut by 4 bases, the J end by 9 bases, with 8 bases between. The CDR3 DNA is TGTGCCAGCAGCCCAGGTATTGAGCAGTTCTTC. This sequence encodes CASSPGIEQFF.

This clone was counted only a few times. Germline is not matched at one junction end, which may reflect a read error. This chain joins TRBV18 and TRBJ2-4; 8 nucleotides match TRBD2. Germline CDR1 and CDR2: KGHSH and LQKENI. CDR3 length: 13 amino acids. CDR3 protein: CASSPAGLEVRDF. CDR3 bases: TGTGCCAGCTCACCAGCGGGACTAGAGGTTCGGGACTTC.

The chain uses TRBV19 and TRBJ1-4, with TRBD1 matching over 7 bases. V shed 4 bases and J 8 bases; nucleotides not matched to a gene: 13. Looked up from germline, CDR1 is LNHDA and CDR2 is SQIVND (reference sequence). The length of the CDR3 is 16 residues. This CDR3 is CASSTRTQGVLEKLFF. In DNA form, the CDR3 reads TGTGCCAGTAGTACCCGCACGCAGGGGGTATTAGAAAAACTGTTTTTT.

The J gene is TRBJ1-4, the V gene TRBV7-9; D is unresolved. The CDR3 is made up of 12 amino acids. The ends were cut back, 3 bases at V and 12 bases at J, with 11 bases in the middle. Germline assignment: CDR1 SEHNR and CDR2 FQNEAQ (reference sequence). Here the CDR3 reads CASSFSSMELFF. CDR3 DNA sequence: TGTGCCAGCAGCTTCAGCTCTATGGAACTGTTTTTT.

V gene TRBV7-2 combines with J gene TRBJ2-2; D is ambiguous. Germline V gene data show CDR1 as SGHTA and CDR2 as FQGNSA. V was shortened by 1 base and J by 0 bases, with 9 bases between the two germline ends. The CDR3 has 16 residues. The CDR3 region has the DNA TGTGCCAGCAGCTTAGGGTCCCGGCCGAACACCGGGGAGCTGTTTTTT. It is translated as CASSLGSRPNTGELFF.

In DNA, the CDR3 is TGTGCCAGTATCGGCCCCCGGGCAGCTTTCTTT. Amino acids: CASIGPRAAFF. This chain joins TRBV19 and TRBJ1-1; D is unclear. Trimming pared 7 bases from V and 10 bases from J, leaving 13 bases between. Germline V gene sequence: CDR1 LNHDA, CDR2 SQIVND (reference sequence). The CDR3 runs 11 residues.

CDR3 residues: CASRGGQGGNQPQHF. CDR3 coding DNA: TGTGCCAGTAGGGGTGGACAGGGTGGCAATCAGCCCCAGCATTTT. The V gene is TRBV19, the J gene TRBJ1-5; 8 positions agree with TRBD1. The germline gives CDR1 LNHDA, CDR2 SQIVND (reference sequence). There are 15 residues in the CDR3. Germline trimming cut 6 bases from V and 2 bases from J; bases unmatched to any gene: 6. The variable domain in full, completed from reference TRBV19 and TRBJ1-5, reads DGGITQSPKYLFRKEGQNVTLSCEQNLNHDAMYWYRQDPGQGLRLIYYSQIVNDFQKGDIAEGYSVSREKKESFPLTVTSAQKNPTAFYLCASRGGQGGNQPQHFGDGTRLSIL.

In DNA, the CDR3 is TGTGCCTGGAGCCTAGAAGGAAACACCATATATTTT. This encodes CAWSLEGNTIYF. This chain links TRBV30 with TRBJ1-3; D gene unclear. This CDR3 is built from 12 residues. Trimming took 3 bases from V and 4 from J, leaving 7 bases between them. CDR1 is GTSNPN and CDR2 is SVGIG in the germline V gene (reference sequence).

This sequence joins TRBV4-1 and TRBJ1-2; a possible D gene is TRBD1 (5 bases). CDR1 is MGHRA and CDR2 is YSYEKL in the germline V gene. The CDR3 is 15 residues long. V lost 0 bases and J lost 8, with 16 bases in between. The CDR3 nucleotides read TGCGCCAGCAGCCAAGAACAGGCCCGGCCGGGGGGCTACACCTTC. This codes for CASSQEQARPGGYTF.

V gene TRBV11-3 combines with J gene TRBJ2-2; D not certain. This CDR3 spans 13 amino acids. V was shortened by 5 bases and J by 7 bases, with 11 bases between the two germline ends. Germline values: CDR1 SGHNT, CDR2 YENEEA. The CDR3 loop reads CASSRSEIGELFF. The CDR3 DNA reads as TGTGCCAGCAGCCGAAGCGAGATCGGGGAGCTGTTTTTT.

Turning to this clone: The same CDR3 also results from other DNA sequences found in this sample. The rearrangement uses TRBV29-1 and TRBJ1-1; no clear D. Trimming left V 6 bases short and J 5 bases short, with 7 bases between. The germline CDR1 and CDR2 sequences are SQVTM and ANQGSEA. This CDR3 contains 10 residues. This CDR3 reads CSVGGTEAFF. CDR3 in DNA: TGCAGCGTGGGCGGGACTGAAGCTTTCTTT. Using reference TRBV29-1 and TRBJ1-1 for the parts outside the CDR3, the full variable domain is SAVISQKPSRDICQRGTSLTIQCQVDSQVTMMFWYRQQPGQSLTLIATANQGSEATYESGFVIDKFPISRPNLTFSTLTVSNMSPEDSSIYLCSVGGTEAFFGQGTRLTVV.

This clone was picked up a small number of times. CDR3 nucleotide sequence: TGTGCCTGGAGTGGACGGCATGAAGCTTTCTTT. Translation: CAWSGRHEAFF. This chain connects TRBV30 to TRBJ1-1; D gene ambiguous. V was clipped by 1 base and J by 7 bases, with 7 bases between them. The CDR3 loop spans 11 amino acids. The germline V gene has CDR1 GTSNPN and CDR2 SVGIG (reference sequence). The full variable domain, completed using reference TRBV30 and TRBJ1-1, is SQTIHQWPATLVQPVGSPLSLECTVEGTSNPNLYWYRQAAGRGLQLLFYSVGIGQISSEVPQNLSASRPQDRQFILSSKKLLLSDSGFYLCAWSGRHEAFFGQGTRLTVV.

The gene calls are TRBV5-1 and TRBJ1-4; D might be TRBD1 (6 bases). The CDR3 spans 15 residues. Deletions cut 0 bases from V and 4 bases from J, with 10 bases between. CDR1 and CDR2 (germline): SGHRS, YFSETQ. The CDR3, as DNA: TGCGCCAGCAGCTTGGAGGGAGGGGGTAATGAAAAACTGTTTTTT. Its translation is CASSLEGGGNEKLFF.

The rearrangement links TRBV2 to TRBJ1-1, with unresolved D. The CDR3 has 13 residues. Germline V gene lookup returns CDR1 SNHLY and CDR2 FYNNEI. Trimming cost V 2 bases and J 3 bases, with 7 bases left between them. CDR3 nucleotide sequence: TGTGCCAGCAGTGAAAGGGAACACACTGAAGCTTTCTTT. This encodes CASSEREHTEAFF.

The V call is TRBV19, the J call TRBJ2-7; D is possibly TRBD1 or TRBD2 (5 bases each). Germline V gene lookup returns CDR1 LNHDA and CDR2 SQIVND (reference sequence). This CDR3 has 15 residues. V lost 6 bases and J lost 6, with 21 bases in between. The CDR3, as DNA: TGTGCCAGTAGCCCCATCGAGGCAGGGCGGGCCGAGCAGTACTTC. Its translation: CASSPIEAGRAEQYF.

This chain's CDR3 is CASSRTGTGSGELFF. In DNA, the CDR3 is TGTGCCAGCAGCCGGACCGGGACAGGGTCCGGGGAGCTGTTTTTT. The chain carries TRBV5-4 and TRBJ2-2; 9 nucleotides match TRBD1. CDR1 is SGHNT, CDR2 YYREEE, per germline (reference sequence). V lost 4 bases to trimming and J lost 6 bases; unmatched junction nucleotides: 7. This CDR3 comprises 15 residues.

The chain couples TRBV11-3 to TRBJ1-2, with no clear D. The germline gives CDR1 SGHNT, CDR2 YENEEA. The V and J ends lost 5 bases and 0 bases respectively, with 16 bases between them. CDR3 length: 16 amino acids. CDR3 residues: CASSPDSGYSNYGYTF. CDR3 DNA sequence: TGTGCCAGCAGCCCCGACTCGGGATACTCTAACTATGGCTACACCTTC. Full variable domain (missing parts from reference TRBV11-3 and TRBJ1-2): EAGVVQSPRYKIIEKKQPVAFWCNPISGHNTLYWYLQNLGQGPELLIRYENEEAVDDSQLPKDRFSAERLKGVDSTLKIQPAELGDSAVYLCASSPDSGYSNYGYTFGSGTRLTVV.

This chain connects TRBV29-1 to TRBJ2-7; no definite D call. This CDR3 comprises 10 residues. Per germline, CDR1 SQVTM and CDR2 ANQGSEA. V dropped 7 bases and J dropped 7 bases, with 11 bases sitting between them. The CDR3 nucleotides read TGCAGCGCTTGGCAGGAGGAGCAGTACTTC. Its translation: CSAWQEEQYF.

This clone has only a few counts. The genes are TRBV4-1 and TRBJ2-2; 8 bases are a match to TRBD1. Germline V CDR1 and CDR2: MGHRA, YSYEKL. The J segment lost 5 bases and the V segment lost 3 bases, leaving 8 bases of the junction unmatched. The CDR3 is 16 amino acids. CDR3 region: CASSQKPGGATGELFF. The DNA for the CDR3 is TGCGCCAGCAGCCAGAAGCCAGGGGGCGCGACCGGGGAGCTGTTTTTT.

J is TRBJ2-5 and V is TRBV11-2; tentatively, D is TRBD2 (5 bases). The germline CDR1 and CDR2 sequences are SGHAT and FQNNGV. This CDR3 has 11 amino acids. V was pared by 5 bases and J by 5 bases, with 6 bases between. The CDR3 is CASSRGETQYF. The CDR3 coding sequence is TGTGCCAGCAGCCGCGGGGAGACCCAGTACTTC.

In this sample, this clone turned up a few times. The chain recombines TRBV4-1 with TRBJ1-1, with D unresolved. CDR3 length: 15 residues. Trimming took off 0 bases at V and 1 base at J, with 9 bases between the two ends. CDR1 and CDR2 from the germline V gene are MGHRA and YSYEKL. CDR3 DNA: TGCGCCAGCAGCCAAGATCTAGAGGGGAACACTGAAGCTTTCTTT. Residues: CASSQDLEGNTEAFF.

CDR3 protein: CASSLGPRGYYEQYF. DNA for the CDR3: TGTGCCAGCAGCTTGGGTCCGAGGGGGTACTACGAGCAGTACTTC. The chain links TRBV11-3 to TRBJ2-7; the D gene is possibly TRBD1 (6 bases). CDR3 length equals 15 residues. Trimming shortened V by 3 bases and J by 3 bases, and 15 bases separated the two germline ends. Germline CDR1 reads SGHNT; CDR2 reads YENEEA.

The chain employs TRBV9 and TRBJ2-2; perhaps TRBD1 as D (5 bases). Trimming left V 0 bases short and J 2 bases short, with 8 bases between. In germline, CDR1 is SGDLS, CDR2 YYNGEE. The CDR3 is 15 residues long. The CDR3 loop is CASSVDRINTGELFF. The CDR3 nucleotides read TGTGCCAGCAGCGTAGACAGGATCAACACCGGGGAGCTGTTTTTT.